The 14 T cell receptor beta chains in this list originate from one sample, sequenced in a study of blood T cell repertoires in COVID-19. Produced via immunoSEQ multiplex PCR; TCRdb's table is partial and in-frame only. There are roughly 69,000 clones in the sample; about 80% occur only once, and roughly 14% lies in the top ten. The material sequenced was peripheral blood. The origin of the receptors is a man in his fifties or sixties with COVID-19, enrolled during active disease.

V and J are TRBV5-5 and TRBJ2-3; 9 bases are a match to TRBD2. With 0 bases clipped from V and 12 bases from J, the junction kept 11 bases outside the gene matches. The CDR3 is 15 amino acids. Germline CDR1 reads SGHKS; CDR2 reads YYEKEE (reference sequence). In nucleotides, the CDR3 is TGTGCCAGCAGCTTGGTAGGGACTAGCTTATTTGTACAGTATTTT. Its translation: CASSLVGTSLFVQYF.

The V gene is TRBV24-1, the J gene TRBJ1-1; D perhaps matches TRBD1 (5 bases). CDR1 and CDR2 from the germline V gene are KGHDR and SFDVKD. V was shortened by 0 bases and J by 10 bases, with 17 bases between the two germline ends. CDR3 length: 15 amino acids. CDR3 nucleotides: TGTGCCACCAGTGATTTGCACAGGTGGGACTCCCCAGCTTTCTTT. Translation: CATSDLHRWDSPAFF.

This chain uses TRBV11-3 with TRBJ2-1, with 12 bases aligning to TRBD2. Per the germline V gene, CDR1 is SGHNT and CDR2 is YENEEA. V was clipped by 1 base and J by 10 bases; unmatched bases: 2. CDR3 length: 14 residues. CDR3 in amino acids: CASSLGLAGEEQFF. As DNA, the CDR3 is TGTGCCAGCAGCTTAGGACTAGCGGGGGAGGAGCAGTTCTTC.

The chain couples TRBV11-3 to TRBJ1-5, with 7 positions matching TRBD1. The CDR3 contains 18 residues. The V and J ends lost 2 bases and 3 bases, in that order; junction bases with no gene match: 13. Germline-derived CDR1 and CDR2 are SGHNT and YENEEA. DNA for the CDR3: TGTGCCAGCAGCTTACGGTGGACAGGAACGATTCTCAATCAGCCCCAGCATTTT. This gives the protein CASSLRWTGTILNQPQHF. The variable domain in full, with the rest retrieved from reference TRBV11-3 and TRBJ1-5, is EAGVVQSPRYKIIEKKQPVAFWCNPISGHNTLYWYLQNLGQGPELLIRYENEEAVDDSQLPKDRFSAERLKGVDSTLKIQPAELGDSAVYLCASSLRWTGTILNQPQHFGDGTRLSIL.

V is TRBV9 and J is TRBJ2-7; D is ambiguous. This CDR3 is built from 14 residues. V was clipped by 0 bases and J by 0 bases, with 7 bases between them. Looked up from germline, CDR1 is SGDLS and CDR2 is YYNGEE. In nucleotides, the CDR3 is TGTGCCAGCAGCGTAGATCTAGGCTCCTACGAGCAGTACTTC. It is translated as CASSVDLGSYEQYF.

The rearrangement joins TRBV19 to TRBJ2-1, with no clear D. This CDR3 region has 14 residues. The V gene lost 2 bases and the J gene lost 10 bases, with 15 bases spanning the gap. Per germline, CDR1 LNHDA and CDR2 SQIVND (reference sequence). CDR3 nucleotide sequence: TGTGCCAGTAGTATATCCCGTTTTGTAGAGGAGCAGTTCTTC. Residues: CASSISRFVEEQFF.

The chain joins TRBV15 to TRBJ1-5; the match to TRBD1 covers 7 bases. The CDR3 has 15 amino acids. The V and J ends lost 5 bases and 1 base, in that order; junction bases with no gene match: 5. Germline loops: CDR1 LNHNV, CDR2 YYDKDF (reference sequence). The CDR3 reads CATSPRGQSNQPQHF. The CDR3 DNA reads TGTGCCACCAGCCCCCGGGGACAGAGCAATCAGCCCCAGCATTTT.

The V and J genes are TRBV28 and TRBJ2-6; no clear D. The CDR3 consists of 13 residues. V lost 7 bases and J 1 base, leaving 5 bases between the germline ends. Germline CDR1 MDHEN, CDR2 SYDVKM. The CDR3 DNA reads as TGTGCCAGCACCGGGTCTGGGGCCAACGTCCTGACTTTC. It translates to CASTGSGANVLTF.

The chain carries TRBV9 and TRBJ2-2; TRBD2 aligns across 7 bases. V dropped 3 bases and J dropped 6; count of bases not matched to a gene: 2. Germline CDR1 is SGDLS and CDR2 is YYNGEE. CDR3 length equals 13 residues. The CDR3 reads CASSAAGAGELFF. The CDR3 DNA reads TGTGCCAGCAGCGCCGCGGGGGCCGGGGAGCTGTTTTTT.

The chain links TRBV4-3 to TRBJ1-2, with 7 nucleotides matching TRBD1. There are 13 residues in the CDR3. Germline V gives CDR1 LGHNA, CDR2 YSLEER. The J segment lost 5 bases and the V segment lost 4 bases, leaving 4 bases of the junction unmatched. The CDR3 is CASSPQGGYGYTF. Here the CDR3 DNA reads TGCGCCAGCAGCCCCCAGGGGGGATATGGCTACACCTTC.

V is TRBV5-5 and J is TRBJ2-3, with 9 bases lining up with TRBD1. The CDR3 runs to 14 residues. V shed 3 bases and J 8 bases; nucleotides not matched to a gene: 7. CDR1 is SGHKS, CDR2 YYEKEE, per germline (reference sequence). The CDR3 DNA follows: TGTGCCAGCAGCTGGGACAGGGTTGGGGGTACGCAGTATTTT. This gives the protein CASSWDRVGGTQYF.

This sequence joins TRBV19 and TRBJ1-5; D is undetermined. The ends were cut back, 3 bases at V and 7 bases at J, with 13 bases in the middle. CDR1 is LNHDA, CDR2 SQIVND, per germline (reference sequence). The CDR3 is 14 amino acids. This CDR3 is CASSILGGGQPQHF. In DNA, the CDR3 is TGTGCCAGTAGTATTTTGGGAGGCGGCCAGCCCCAGCATTTT.

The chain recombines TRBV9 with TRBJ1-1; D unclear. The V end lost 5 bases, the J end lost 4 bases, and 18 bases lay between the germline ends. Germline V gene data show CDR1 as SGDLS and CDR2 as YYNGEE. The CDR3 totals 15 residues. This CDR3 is CASRKGGLGSTEAFF. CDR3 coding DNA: TGTGCCAGCAGAAAGGGAGGCCTGGGGAGCACTGAAGCTTTCTTT.

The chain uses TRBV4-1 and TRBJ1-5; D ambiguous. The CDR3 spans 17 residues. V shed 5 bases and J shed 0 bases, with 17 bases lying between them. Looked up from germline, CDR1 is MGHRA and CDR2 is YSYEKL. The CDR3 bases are TGCGCCAGCAGCTTAGAGGACCGGGAAAATAGCAATCAGCCCCAGCATTTT. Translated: CASSLEDRENSNQPQHF.